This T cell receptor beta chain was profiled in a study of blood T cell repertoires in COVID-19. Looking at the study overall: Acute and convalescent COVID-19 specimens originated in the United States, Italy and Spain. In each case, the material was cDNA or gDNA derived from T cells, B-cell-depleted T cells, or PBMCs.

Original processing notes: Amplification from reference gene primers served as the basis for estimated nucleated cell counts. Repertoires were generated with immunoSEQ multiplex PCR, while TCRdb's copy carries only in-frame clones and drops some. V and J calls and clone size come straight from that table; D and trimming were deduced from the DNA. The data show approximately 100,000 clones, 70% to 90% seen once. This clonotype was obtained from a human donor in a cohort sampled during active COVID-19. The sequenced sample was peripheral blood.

The CDR3 region has the DNA TGTGCCAGCAGCGGACCTGCCGAGGAGGCTTTCTTT. This encodes CASSGPAEEAFF. The chain joins TRBV9 to TRBJ1-1; D gene uncertain. CDR1 is SGDLS and CDR2 is YYNGEE in the germline V gene. The CDR3 is made up of 12 amino acids. V lost 3 bases and J 11 bases, leaving 14 bases between the germline ends.